This entry lists 29 T cell receptor beta chains sequenced from one sample in a study of OX40 agonist ivuxolimab in advanced cancers. Only in-frame clones appear in the TCRdb table, and some are missing; sequencing was by immunoSEQ multiplex PCR. The repertoire holds about 77,000 clones, with about 86% as singletons. The starting material was CD4+ or CD8+ T cells sorted from blood, obtained in a trial of the OX40 agonist ivuxolimab. The receptors were sampled from an adult with an advanced solid tumor such as melanoma, head and neck, liver or kidney cancer.

The genes are TRBV29-1 and TRBJ2-7; D gene uncertain. Looked up from germline, CDR1 is SQVTM and CDR2 is ANQGSEA. The CDR3 is 12 residues long. Trimming took 6 bases from V and 1 from J, leaving 10 bases between them. CDR3 sequence reads: CSVSTDSYEQYF. The CDR3 region has the DNA TGCAGCGTCTCGACGGATTCCTACGAGCAGTACTTC.

The rearrangement uses TRBV4-2 and TRBJ2-3; 12 bases fit TRBD2. Germline trimming cut 1 base from V and 7 bases from J; bases unmatched to any gene: 6. Germline CDR1 is LGHNA and CDR2 is YNFKEQ. The CDR3 spans 16 residues. Here the CDR3 DNA reads TGTGCCAGCAGCCAAGCACTAGCGGGGGGCGCGTATACGCAGTATTTT. This codes for CASSQALAGGAYTQYF.

The chain couples TRBV6-1 to TRBJ1-4, with 7 bases lining up with TRBD1. V lost 8 bases and J lost 2; bases outside the gene matches: 5. Germline-derived CDR1 and CDR2 are MNHNS and SASEGT. The CDR3 totals 14 residues. The CDR3 sequence: CASADRVTNEKLFF. The CDR3, as DNA: TGTGCCAGCGCCGACAGGGTGACTAATGAAAAACTGTTTTTT.

This chain links TRBV5-6 with TRBJ2-5; 9 bases map to TRBD2. Trimming cost V 3 bases and J 14 bases; bases outside gene matches: 14. CDR1 SGHDT and CDR2 YYEEEE come from the germline V gene. The CDR3 has 14 amino acids. Written as DNA, the CDR3 is TGTGCCAGCAGCTCTTTAGCGGGGGACCCACACTTATACTTC. Protein product: CASSSLAGDPHLYF.

The rearrangement uses TRBV6-6 and TRBJ2-7; perhaps TRBD1 as D (5 bases). This CDR3 contains 14 residues. The V gene's germline CDR1 is MNHNY and CDR2 SVGAGI (reference sequence). Deletions cut 6 bases from V and 3 bases from J, with 15 bases between. CDR3 nucleotide sequence: TGTGCCAGCAGCTCCGACAGAGAGTTCTACGAGCAGTACTTC. Its protein product is CASSSDREFYEQYF.

The gene calls are TRBV5-1 and TRBJ2-2; weak D call: TRBD2 (6 bases). This CDR3 contains 17 residues. Trimming pared 4 bases from V and 2 bases from J, leaving 18 bases between. CDR1 SGHRS and CDR2 YFSETQ come from the germline V gene. CDR3 protein: CASSPLGASVNTGELFF. Here the CDR3 DNA reads TGCGCCAGCAGCCCCCTAGGGGCTAGCGTTAACACCGGGGAGCTGTTTTTT.

The chain recombines TRBV11-2 with TRBJ1-5, with D unclear. Germline lookup yields CDR1 SGHAT and CDR2 FQNNGV. V lost 4 bases, J lost 12 bases, and 13 bases lay in between. The CDR3 covers 12 residues. CDR3 in amino acids: CASSSQSLVQHF. The CDR3 DNA reads as TGTGCCAGCAGCTCCCAATCCCTTGTCCAGCATTTT.

J is TRBJ2-5 and V is TRBV18, with D unresolved. The CDR3 has 13 amino acids. V was pared by 2 bases and J by 6 bases, with 10 bases between. Germline CDR1 KGHSH, CDR2 LQKENI. CDR3 nucleotide sequence: TGTGCCAGCTCACCATCTGTCGGAAAGACCCAGTACTTC. Its protein is CASSPSVGKTQYF.

The V call is TRBV5-4, the J call TRBJ2-1, with D hard to call. CDR1 is SGHNT, CDR2 YYREEE, per germline (reference sequence). The CDR3 spans 15 residues. With 0 bases removed from V and 0 bases from J, the gap between germline ends came to 7 bases. The DNA for the CDR3 is TGTGCCAGCAGCTTGGCGGAGAGCTCCTACAATGAGCAGTTCTTC. This codes for CASSLAESSYNEQFF. Supplemented by reference TRBV5-4 and TRBJ2-1, the full variable domain reads ETGVTQSPTHLIKTRGQQVTLRCSSQSGHNTVSWYQQALGQGPQFIFQYYREEENGRGNFPPRFSGLQFPNYSSELNVNALELDDSALYLCASSLAESSYNEQFFGPGTRLTVL.

The sample holds a few counts of this clone. The chain uses TRBV7-9 and TRBJ1-4; D is uncertain. V was clipped by 5 bases and J by 2 bases, with 9 bases between them. CDR3 length: 14 residues. Germline V gene data show CDR1 as SEHNR and CDR2 as FQNEAQ (reference sequence). DNA for the CDR3: TGTGCCAGCAGCATCTCCGGGACTAATGAAAAACTGTTTTTT. Amino acid sequence: CASSISGTNEKLFF.

The chain has TRBV4-2 and TRBJ2-1; TRBD2 aligns across 10 bases. CDR3 length: 17 amino acids. Germline loops: CDR1 LGHNA, CDR2 YNFKEQ. Trimming took 4 bases from V and 4 from J; bases not matched to a gene: 10. CDR3 DNA: TGTGCCAGCAGCCCTGGGGCTAGCGGGAGATCTTACAATGAGCAGTTCTTC. Protein product: CASSPGASGRSYNEQFF.

The rearrangement links TRBV19 to TRBJ1-5; D not certain. V lost 1 base and J 4 bases, leaving 17 bases between the germline ends. Germline V gene data show CDR1 as LNHDA and CDR2 as SQIVND (reference sequence). The CDR3 contains 17 residues. CDR3 in amino acids: CASSIVRGEGPNQPQHF. CDR3 DNA: TGTGCCAGTAGTATAGTACGGGGTGAAGGCCCTAATCAGCCCCAGCATTTT.

The rearrangement joins TRBV29-1 to TRBJ2-1, with 8 bases identical to TRBD1. From germline, CDR1 is SQVTM and CDR2 ANQGSEA. The V and J ends lost 2 bases and 7 bases, in that order; junction bases with no gene match: 4. The CDR3 has 13 residues. The CDR3: CSVEPQGANEQFF. The CDR3 DNA sequence: TGCAGCGTTGAACCCCAGGGGGCGAATGAGCAGTTCTTC.

The chain carries TRBV6-5 and TRBJ2-1; 9 bases match TRBD2. Germline lookup yields CDR1 MNHEY and CDR2 SVGAGI. Losses at the gene ends were 0 bases for V and 7 bases for J; bases not matched to a gene: 7. The CDR3 length is 16 residues. As DNA, the CDR3 is TGTGCCAGCAGTTACTCTGCGGGAGGGCCGGGGAATGAGCAGTTCTTC. This encodes CASSYSAGGPGNEQFF.

The V call is TRBV6-1, the J call TRBJ2-7, with no clear D. The CDR3 sequence is 13 residues long. The V gene lost 4 bases and the J gene lost 4 bases, with 11 bases spanning the gap. CDR1 and CDR2 (germline): MNHNS, SASEGT. For the CDR3, the DNA is TGTGCCAGCAGTGTTGGTCCACAGTACGAGCAGTACTTC. This translates into CASSVGPQYEQYF.

The rearrangement uses TRBV11-3 and TRBJ2-3; D is perhaps TRBD2 (6 bases). V was trimmed by 1 base and J by 6 bases, leaving 14 bases between them. The CDR3 covers 15 residues. Germline loops: CDR1 SGHNT, CDR2 YENEEA. The CDR3 nucleotides are TGTGCCAGCAGCTTAGGAGGAGGGGCGGCGGATACGCAGTATTTT. Amino acids: CASSLGGGAADTQYF.

The chain joins TRBV28 to TRBJ1-2; weak D call: TRBD1 (5 bases). Per germline, CDR1 MDHEN and CDR2 SYDVKM. V lost 8 bases to trimming and J lost 5 bases, with 21 bases between them. This CDR3 has 15 amino acids. As DNA, the CDR3 is TGTGCCAGCGGCTCTTTACAGGCGACGAGGTATGGCTACACCTTC. It yields the protein CASGSLQATRYGYTF.

V usage is TRBV5-4 and J usage is TRBJ2-5, with D perhaps matching TRBD1 or TRBD2 (5 bases each). V was trimmed by 2 bases and J by 4 bases, leaving 15 bases between them. CDR1 SGHNT and CDR2 YYREEE come from the germline V gene (reference sequence). This CDR3 has 15 residues. The CDR3 DNA sequence: TGTGCCAGCAGCTTAGGGAGTGGGGCCGGAGAGACCCAGTACTTC. Translated: CASSLGSGAGETQYF. Combining the CDR3 with reference TRBV5-4 and TRBJ2-5 gives the whole variable domain ETGVTQSPTHLIKTRGQQVTLRCSSQSGHNTVSWYQQALGQGPQFIFQYYREEENGRGNFPPRFSGLQFPNYSSELNVNALELDDSALYLCASSLGSGAGETQYFGPGTRLLVL.

The V call is TRBV4-1, the J call TRBJ2-2; TRBD1 agrees at 8 bases. The V gene end was trimmed by 1 base and the J gene end by 0 bases; junction bases not matched to a gene: 4. Germline lookup yields CDR1 MGHRA and CDR2 YSYEKL. The length of the CDR3 is 17 residues. For the CDR3, the DNA is TGCGCCAGCAGCCAAGGGAGACAGGGGCCGAACACCGGGGAGCTGTTTTTT. Translating gives CASSQGRQGPNTGELFF.

The chain is built from TRBV9 and TRBJ2-2; 9 nucleotides agree with TRBD2. V gave up 0 bases and J gave up 5 bases; unmatched junction bases: 8. Germline V gene lookup returns CDR1 SGDLS and CDR2 YYNGEE. The CDR3 spans 17 residues. The CDR3 loop reads CASSVGPGLALTGELFF. The CDR3 DNA follows: TGTGCCAGCAGCGTAGGACCGGGACTAGCTTTGACCGGGGAGCTGTTTTTT.

This rearrangement joins TRBV11-3 to TRBJ2-2; D is perhaps TRBD1 (6 bases). The CDR3 is 14 amino acids. Germline loops: CDR1 SGHNT, CDR2 YENEEA. The germline V and J ends were trimmed by 5 bases and 4 bases, with 11 bases remaining between them. The CDR3 here is CASSPTGPTGELFF. The CDR3 DNA reads as TGTGCCAGCAGCCCTACAGGGCCCACCGGGGAGCTGTTTTTT.

V gene TRBV5-4 combines with J gene TRBJ1-1; no clear D gene. CDR3 length: 17 residues. Trimming left V 4 bases short and J 1 base short, with 20 bases between. CDR1 is SGHNT and CDR2 is YYREEE in the germline V gene (reference sequence). Here the CDR3 DNA reads TGTGCCAGCAGCGGGCGCAAGGGCCCGAACGGGAACACTGAAGCTTTCTTT. Translating it yields CASSGRKGPNGNTEAFF.

The V and J genes are TRBV5-4 and TRBJ1-2; D unresolved. The germline V gene has CDR1 SGHNT and CDR2 YYREEE (reference sequence). CDR3 length: 12 residues. The V end was cut by 4 bases, the J end by 7 bases, with 11 bases between. CDR3 residues: CASSAGFSGYTF. For the CDR3, the DNA is TGTGCCAGCAGCGCGGGGTTTTCTGGCTACACCTTC.

CDR3: CASSWGDRGGSQYF. DNA for the CDR3: TGTGCCAGCAGCTGGGGAGATAGGGGAGGATCGCAGTATTTT. The chain is built from TRBV6-5 and TRBJ2-3, with D perhaps matching TRBD2 (6 bases). The CDR3 totals 14 residues. Germline V lookup: CDR1 MNHEY, CDR2 SVGAGI. Trimming removed 6 bases from V and 10 bases from J, with 20 bases in between.

The CDR3 DNA is TGTGCCAGCAGTGGGATCGGACAGGGGAAGGGGCAAGAGACCCAGTACTTC. This encodes CASSGIGQGKGQETQYF. The chain couples TRBV6-1 to TRBJ2-5, with 9 bases lining up with TRBD1. From germline, CDR1 is MNHNS and CDR2 SASEGT. Trimming removed 4 bases from V and 2 bases from J; junction bases left unmatched: 11. There are 17 residues in the CDR3.

The chain carries TRBV2 and TRBJ1-1; the match to TRBD1 covers 9 bases. This CDR3 region has 14 residues. CDR1 and CDR2 (germline): SNHLY, FYNNEI. Trimming at V came to 5 bases and at J to 6 bases, leaving 7 bases not matched to a gene. In nucleotides, the CDR3 is TGTGCCAGCAGTAACAGGGGGCAGATCGCTGAAGCTTTCTTT. Amino acid sequence: CASSNRGQIAEAFF.

The sample holds a few counts of this clone. This chain connects TRBV7-8 to TRBJ1-6, with D hard to call. The CDR3 is 13 residues long. Per the germline V gene, CDR1 is SGHVS and CDR2 is FQNEAQ. With 0 bases removed from V and 9 bases from J, the gap between germline ends came to 6 bases. In DNA form, the CDR3 reads TGTGCCAGCAGCTTAGCCGGACCTTCACCCCTCCACTTT. This encodes CASSLAGPSPLHF.

The rearrangement uses TRBV10-3 and TRBJ2-5; maybe TRBD2 (6 bases). Germline CDR1 reads ENHRY; CDR2 reads SYGVKD. This CDR3 contains 13 residues. The ends were cut back, 6 bases at V and 1 base at J, with 9 bases in the middle. In DNA, the CDR3 is TGTGCCATCAGAAAGGGACTCCAAGAGACCCAGTACTTC. It specifies CAIRKGLQETQYF.

This clone was recorded once. J is TRBJ2-3 and V is TRBV5-1, with 14 bases lining up with TRBD2. V shed 3 bases and J 8 bases; nucleotides not matched to a gene: 8. This CDR3 has 16 residues. Germline CDR1 reads SGHRS; CDR2 reads YFSETQ. The CDR3 protein is CASSSGLAGAGGTQYF. Written as DNA, the CDR3 is TGCGCCAGCAGCTCGGGACTAGCGGGGGCAGGGGGTACGCAGTATTTT.